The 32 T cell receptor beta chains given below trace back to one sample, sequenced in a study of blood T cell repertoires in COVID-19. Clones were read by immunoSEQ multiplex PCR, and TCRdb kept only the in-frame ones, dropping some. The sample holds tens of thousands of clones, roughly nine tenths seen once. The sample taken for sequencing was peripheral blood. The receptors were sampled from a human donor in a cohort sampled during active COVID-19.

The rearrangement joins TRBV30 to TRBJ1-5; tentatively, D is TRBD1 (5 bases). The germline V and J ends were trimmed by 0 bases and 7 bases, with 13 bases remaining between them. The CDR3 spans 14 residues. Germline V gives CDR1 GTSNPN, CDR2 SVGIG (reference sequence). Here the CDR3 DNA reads TGTGCCTGGAGTGTCGGGCAGGGAAAACAGCCCCAGCATTTT. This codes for CAWSVGQGKQPQHF.

Here the CDR3 DNA reads TGCGCCAGCAGCCCCGTTCCGGGACAGTCCTACGAGCAGTACTTC. As protein: CASSPVPGQSYEQYF. The chain uses TRBV5-1 and TRBJ2-7; 7 bases match TRBD1. CDR1 SGHRS and CDR2 YFSETQ come from the germline V gene. This CDR3 has 15 amino acids. With V trimmed by 4 bases and J by 1 base, 8 bases remained unmatched.

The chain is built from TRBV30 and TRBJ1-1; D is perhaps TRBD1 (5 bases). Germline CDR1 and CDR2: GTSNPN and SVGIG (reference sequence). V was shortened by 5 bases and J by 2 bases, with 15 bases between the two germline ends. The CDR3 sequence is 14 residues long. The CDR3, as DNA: TGTGCCTGGGAAAACATGGGGCGAAACACTGAAGCTTTCTTT. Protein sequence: CAWENMGRNTEAFF.

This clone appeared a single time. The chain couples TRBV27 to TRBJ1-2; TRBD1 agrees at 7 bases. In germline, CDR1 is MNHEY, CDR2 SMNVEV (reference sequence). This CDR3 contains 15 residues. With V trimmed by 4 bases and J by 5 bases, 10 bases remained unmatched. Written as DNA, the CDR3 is TGTGCCAGCAGTTCTTCAACAGGGGAATGGTATGGCTACACCTTC. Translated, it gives CASSSSTGEWYGYTF.

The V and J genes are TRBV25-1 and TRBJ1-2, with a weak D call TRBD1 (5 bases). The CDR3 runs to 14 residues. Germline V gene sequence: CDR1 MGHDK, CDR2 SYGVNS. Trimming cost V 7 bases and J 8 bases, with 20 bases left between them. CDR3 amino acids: CASTPLRGPVGYTF. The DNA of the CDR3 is TGTGCCAGCACCCCGCTGCGGGGCCCGGTGGGCTACACCTTC.

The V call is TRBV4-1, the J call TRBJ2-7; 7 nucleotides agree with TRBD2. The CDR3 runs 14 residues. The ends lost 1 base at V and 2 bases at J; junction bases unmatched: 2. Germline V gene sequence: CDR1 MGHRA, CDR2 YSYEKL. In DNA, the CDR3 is TGCGCCAGCAGCCAAGGAGCGGGAACCTACGAGCAGTACTTC. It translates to CASSQGAGTYEQYF.

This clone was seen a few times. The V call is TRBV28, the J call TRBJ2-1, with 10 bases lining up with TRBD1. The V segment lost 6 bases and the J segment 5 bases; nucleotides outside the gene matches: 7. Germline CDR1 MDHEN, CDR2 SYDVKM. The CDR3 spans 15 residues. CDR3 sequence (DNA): TGTGCCAGCAGCCGAGGGACAGGGGAGGACAATGAGCAGTTCTTC. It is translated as CASSRGTGEDNEQFF.

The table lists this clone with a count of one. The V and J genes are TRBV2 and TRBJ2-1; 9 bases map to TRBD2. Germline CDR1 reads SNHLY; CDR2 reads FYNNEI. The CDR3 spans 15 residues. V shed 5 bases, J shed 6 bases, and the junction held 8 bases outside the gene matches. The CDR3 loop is CASSSEASGTNEQFF. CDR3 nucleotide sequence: TGTGCCAGCAGTTCTGAGGCTAGCGGGACCAATGAGCAGTTCTTC.

The CDR3 spells CASSAQTGDGYTF. CDR3 DNA: TGTGCCAGCAGTGCTCAGACAGGGGATGGCTACACCTTC. The chain uses TRBV12-3 or TRBV12-4 and TRBJ1-2; 8 bases match TRBD1. CDR3 size: 13 residues. Trimming took 5 bases from V and 6 from J; bases not matched to a gene: 5.

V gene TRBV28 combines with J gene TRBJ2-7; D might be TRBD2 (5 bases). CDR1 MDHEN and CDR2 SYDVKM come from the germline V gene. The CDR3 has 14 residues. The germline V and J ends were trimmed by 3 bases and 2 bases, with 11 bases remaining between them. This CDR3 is CASSFENGAYEQYF. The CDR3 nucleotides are TGTGCCAGCAGTTTCGAAAACGGGGCCTACGAGCAGTACTTC.

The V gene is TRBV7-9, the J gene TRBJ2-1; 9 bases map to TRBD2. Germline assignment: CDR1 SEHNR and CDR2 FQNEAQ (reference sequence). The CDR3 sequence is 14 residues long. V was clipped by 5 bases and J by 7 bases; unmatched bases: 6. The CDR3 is CASSQVTSGNEQFF. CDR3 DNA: TGTGCCAGCAGCCAAGTGACTAGCGGTAATGAGCAGTTCTTC.

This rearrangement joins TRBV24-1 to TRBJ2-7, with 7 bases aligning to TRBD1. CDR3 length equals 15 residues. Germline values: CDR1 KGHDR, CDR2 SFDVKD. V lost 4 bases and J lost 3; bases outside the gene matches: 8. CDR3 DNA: TGTGCCACCAGTGAGCCAACGGGACAGCGCTACGAGCAGTACTTC. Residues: CATSEPTGQRYEQYF.

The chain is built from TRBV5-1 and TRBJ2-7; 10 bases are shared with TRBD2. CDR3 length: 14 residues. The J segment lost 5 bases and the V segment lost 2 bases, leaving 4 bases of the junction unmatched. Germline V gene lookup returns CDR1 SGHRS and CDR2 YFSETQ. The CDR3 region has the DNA TGCGCCAGCAGCTTTGGGCTAGCGGGAGACGAGCAGTACTTC. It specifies CASSFGLAGDEQYF.

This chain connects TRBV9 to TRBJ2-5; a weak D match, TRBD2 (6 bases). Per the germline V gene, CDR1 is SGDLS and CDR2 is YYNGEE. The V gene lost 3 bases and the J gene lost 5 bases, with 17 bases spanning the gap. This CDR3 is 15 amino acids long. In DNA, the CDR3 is TGTGCCAGCAGCGCCAATCGGGGGAGCAGGGAGACCCAGTACTTC. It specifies CASSANRGSRETQYF. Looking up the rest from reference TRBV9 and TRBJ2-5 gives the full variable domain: DSGVTQTPKHLITATGQRVTLRCSPRSGDLSVYWYQQSLDQGLQFLIQYYNGEERAKGNILERFSAQQFPDLHSELNLSSLELGDSALYFCASSANRGSRETQYFGPGTRLLVL.

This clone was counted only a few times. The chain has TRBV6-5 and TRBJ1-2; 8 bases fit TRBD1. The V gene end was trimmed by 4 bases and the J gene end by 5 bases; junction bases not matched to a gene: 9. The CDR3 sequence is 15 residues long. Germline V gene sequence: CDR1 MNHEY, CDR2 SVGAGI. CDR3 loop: CASSSTGERRYGYTF. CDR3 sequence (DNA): TGTGCCAGCAGTTCGACAGGGGAAAGGCGGTATGGCTACACCTTC.

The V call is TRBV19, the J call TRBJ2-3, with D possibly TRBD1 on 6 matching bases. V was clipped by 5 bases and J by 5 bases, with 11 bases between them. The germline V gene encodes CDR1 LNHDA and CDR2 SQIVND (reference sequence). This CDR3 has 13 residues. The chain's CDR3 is CASSLRGQDTQYF. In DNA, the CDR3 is TGTGCCAGTAGTCTCCGGGGACAAGATACGCAGTATTTT.

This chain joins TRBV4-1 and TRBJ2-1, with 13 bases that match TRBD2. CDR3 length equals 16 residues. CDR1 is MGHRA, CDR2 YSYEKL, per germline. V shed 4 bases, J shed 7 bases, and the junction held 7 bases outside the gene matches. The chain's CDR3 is CASSPYGLAGDNEQFF. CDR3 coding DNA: TGCGCCAGCAGCCCATACGGACTAGCGGGAGATAATGAGCAGTTCTTC.

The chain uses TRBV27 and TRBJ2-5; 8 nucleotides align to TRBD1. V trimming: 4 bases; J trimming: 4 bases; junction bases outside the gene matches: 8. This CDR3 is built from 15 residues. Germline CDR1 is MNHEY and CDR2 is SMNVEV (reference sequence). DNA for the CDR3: TGTGCCAGCAGTTCCCCCGGGACAGGAGGAGAGACCCAGTACTTC. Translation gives CASSSPGTGGETQYF.

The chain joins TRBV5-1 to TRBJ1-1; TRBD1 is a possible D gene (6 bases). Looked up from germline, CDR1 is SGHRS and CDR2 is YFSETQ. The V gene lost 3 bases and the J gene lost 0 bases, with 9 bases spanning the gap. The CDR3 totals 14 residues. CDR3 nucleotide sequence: TGCGCCAGCAGCTACCAGGGGATGAACACTGAAGCTTTCTTT. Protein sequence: CASSYQGMNTEAFF. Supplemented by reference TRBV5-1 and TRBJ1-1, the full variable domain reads KAGVTQTPRYLIKTRGQQVTLSCSPISGHRSVSWYQQTPGQGLQFLFEYFSETQRNKGNFPGRFSGRQFSNSRSEMNVSTLELGDSALYLCASSYQGMNTEAFFGQGTRLTVV.

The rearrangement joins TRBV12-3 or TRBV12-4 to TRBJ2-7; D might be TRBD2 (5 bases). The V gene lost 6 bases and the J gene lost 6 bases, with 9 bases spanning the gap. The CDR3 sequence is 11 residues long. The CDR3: CASSYGSEQYF. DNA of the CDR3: TGTGCCAGCAGCTATGGGAGCGAGCAGTACTTC.

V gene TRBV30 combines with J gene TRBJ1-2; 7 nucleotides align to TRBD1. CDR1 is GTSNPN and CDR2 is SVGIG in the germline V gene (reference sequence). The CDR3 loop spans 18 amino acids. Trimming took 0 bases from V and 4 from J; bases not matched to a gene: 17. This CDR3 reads CAWSVRGPRGPRSYGYTF. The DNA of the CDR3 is TGTGCCTGGAGTGTGAGGGGGCCTAGGGGGCCCCGGAGCTATGGCTACACCTTC. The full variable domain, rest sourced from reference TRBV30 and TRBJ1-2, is SQTIHQWPATLVQPVGSPLSLECTVEGTSNPNLYWYRQAAGRGLQLLFYSVGIGQISSEVPQNLSASRPQDRQFILSSKKLLLSDSGFYLCAWSVRGPRGPRSYGYTFGSGTRLTVV.

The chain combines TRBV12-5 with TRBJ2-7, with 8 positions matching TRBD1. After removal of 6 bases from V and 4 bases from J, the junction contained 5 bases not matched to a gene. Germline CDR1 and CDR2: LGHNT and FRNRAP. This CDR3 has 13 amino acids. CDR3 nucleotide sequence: TGTGCTAGTGGCGGGACAGGTTGGTACGAGCAGTACTTC. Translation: CASGGTGWYEQYF.

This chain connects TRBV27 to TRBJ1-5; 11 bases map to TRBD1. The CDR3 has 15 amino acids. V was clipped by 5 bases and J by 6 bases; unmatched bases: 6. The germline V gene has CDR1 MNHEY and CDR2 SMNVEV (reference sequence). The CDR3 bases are TGTGCCAGCAGTCCGTGGACAGGGGGCCGTCAGCCCCAGCATTTT. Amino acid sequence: CASSPWTGGRQPQHF.

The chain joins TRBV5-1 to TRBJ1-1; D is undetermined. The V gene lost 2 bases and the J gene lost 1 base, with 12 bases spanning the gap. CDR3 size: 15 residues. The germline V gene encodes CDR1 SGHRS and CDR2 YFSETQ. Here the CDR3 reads CASSFFGGENTEAFF. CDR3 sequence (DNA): TGCGCCAGCAGCTTCTTCGGCGGAGAGAACACTGAAGCTTTCTTT.

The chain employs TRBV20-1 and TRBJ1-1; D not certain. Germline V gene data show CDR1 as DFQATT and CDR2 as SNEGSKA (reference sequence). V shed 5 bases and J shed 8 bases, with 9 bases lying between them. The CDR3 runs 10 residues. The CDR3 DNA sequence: TGCAGTGCTGGCCGGGGAGAAGCTTTCTTT. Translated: CSAGRGEAFF.

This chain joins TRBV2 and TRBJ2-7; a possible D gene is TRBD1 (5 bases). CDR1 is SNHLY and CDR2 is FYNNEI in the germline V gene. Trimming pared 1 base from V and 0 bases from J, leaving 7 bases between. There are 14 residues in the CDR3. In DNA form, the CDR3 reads TGTGCCAGCAGTGAAGTAGGGGACTCCTACGAGCAGTACTTC. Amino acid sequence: CASSEVGDSYEQYF. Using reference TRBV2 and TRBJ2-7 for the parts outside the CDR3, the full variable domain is EPEVTQTPSHQVTQMGQEVILRCVPISNHLYFYWYRQILGQKVEFLVSFYNNEISEKSEIFDDQFSVERPDGSNFTLKIRSTKLEDSAMYFCASSEVGDSYEQYFGPGTRLTVT.

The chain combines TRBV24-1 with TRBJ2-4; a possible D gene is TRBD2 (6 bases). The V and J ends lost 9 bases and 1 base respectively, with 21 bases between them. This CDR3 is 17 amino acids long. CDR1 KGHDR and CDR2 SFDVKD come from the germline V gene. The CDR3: CATHPPGGGGAKNIQYF. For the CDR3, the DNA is TGTGCCACCCACCCCCCTGGGGGTGGGGGGGCCAAAAACATTCAGTACTTC.

CDR3 amino acids: CATSRDLRGTQYF. The CDR3 DNA sequence: TGTGCCACCAGCAGAGATCTCAGGGGGACCCAGTACTTC. The chain joins TRBV15 to TRBJ2-5, with a tentative D call TRBD1 (6 bases). The V gene's germline CDR1 is LNHNV and CDR2 YYDKDF (reference sequence). The CDR3 covers 13 residues. V was cut by 0 bases and J by 7 bases, with 9 bases left in between.

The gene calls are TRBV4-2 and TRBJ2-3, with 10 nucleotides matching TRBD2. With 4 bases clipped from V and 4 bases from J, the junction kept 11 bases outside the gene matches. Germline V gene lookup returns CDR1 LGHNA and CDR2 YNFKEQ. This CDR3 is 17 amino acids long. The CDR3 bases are TGTGCCAGCAGCCCGGCGCAGCCTAGCGGGAGTGCAGATACGCAGTATTTT. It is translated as CASSPAQPSGSADTQYF.

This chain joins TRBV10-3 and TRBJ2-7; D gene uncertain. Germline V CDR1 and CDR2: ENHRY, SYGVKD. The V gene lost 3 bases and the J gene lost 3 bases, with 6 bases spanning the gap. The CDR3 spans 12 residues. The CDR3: CAISENGYEQYF. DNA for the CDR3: TGTGCCATCAGTGAAAACGGCTACGAGCAGTACTTC.

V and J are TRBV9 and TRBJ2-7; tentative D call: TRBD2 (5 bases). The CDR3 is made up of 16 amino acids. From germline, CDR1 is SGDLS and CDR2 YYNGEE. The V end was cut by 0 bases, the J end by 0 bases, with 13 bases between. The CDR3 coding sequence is TGTGCCAGCAGCGTAGTAACAGCGGACCACTCCTACGAGCAGTACTTC. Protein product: CASSVVTADHSYEQYF.

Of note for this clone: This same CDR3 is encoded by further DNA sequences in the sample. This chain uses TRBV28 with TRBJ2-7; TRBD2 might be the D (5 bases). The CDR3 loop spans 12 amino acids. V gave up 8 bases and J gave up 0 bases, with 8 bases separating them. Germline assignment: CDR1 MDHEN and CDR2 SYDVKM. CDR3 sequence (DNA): TGTGCCAGCTTTGGGAGCTCCTACGAGCAGTACTTC. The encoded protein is CASFGSSYEQYF.